What follows describes a single TCR beta chain. CDR3 length: 14 amino acids. V lost 0 bases to trimming and J lost 2 bases, with 8 bases between them. Germline assignment: CDR1 SGHNT and CDR2 YYREEE (reference sequence). This sample was included in a study of blood T cell repertoires in COVID-19. Some clones are missing from TCRdb's copy, which holds only in-frame ones; the method was immunoSEQ multiplex PCR. The profile shows some 300,000 clones, 70% to 90% of them singletons. The chain has TRBV5-4 and TRBJ2-5; D remains unclear. Sequenced: PBMCs or T cells enriched from blood (not recorded which). The TCR sequence derives from a man aged 30 to 39 who had recovered from COVID-19. The CDR3 bases are TGTGCCAGCAGCTTGGTGGCGGTACAAGAGACCCAGTACTTC. Translated, it gives CASSLVAVQETQYF.